These T cell receptor beta chains were read from a single sample in a study of cytomegalovirus exposure and HLA in healthy donors. Clones were sequenced by immunoSEQ multiplex PCR, and TCRdb holds only the in-frame ones, with some missing. The table has about 190,000 clones, 81% seen once. The material sequenced was PBMCs. The receptors were gathered from a middle-aged man in good health and CMV-seronegative. The conserved cysteine and the conserved F or W are not part of the CDR3 here. D genes are given only for firm matches. Size tells how often a clone was seen (once, few, many) or the class of an expanded clone, and some rows leave it out.

j_gene: TRBJ2-7; v_gene: TRBV6-5; abundance: NA; d_gene: TRBD1; CDR3aa: ASSTGTDTYEQY
j_gene: TRBJ2-3; v_gene: TRBV7-2; abundance: NA; d_gene: NA; CDR3aa: ASSLRTASTDTQY
j_gene: TRBJ1-1; v_gene: TRBV4-3; abundance: few; d_gene: NA; CDR3aa: ASSWGGYPEAF
j_gene: TRBJ2-1; v_gene: TRBV2; abundance: once; d_gene: TRBD1; CDR3aa: ASIRGTGGNEQF
j_gene: TRBJ1-1; v_gene: TRBV5-1; abundance: NA; d_gene: NA; CDR3aa: ASSLTQGPAF
j_gene: TRBJ1-2; v_gene: TRBV5-1; abundance: once; d_gene: NA; CDR3aa: ASSFEQGGYT
j_gene: TRBJ1-1; v_gene: TRBV4-1; abundance: NA; d_gene: TRBD1; CDR3aa: ASRLWDRGTEAF
j_gene: TRBJ1-6; v_gene: TRBV2; abundance: NA; d_gene: TRBD1; CDR3aa: ASRGRGGDSPLH
j_gene: TRBJ2-2; v_gene: TRBV13; abundance: NA; d_gene: NA; CDR3aa: ASTGTGELF
j_gene: TRBJ1-6; v_gene: TRBV6-5; abundance: NA; d_gene: NA; CDR3aa: ASRTQWGGNSPLH
j_gene: TRBJ2-4; v_gene: TRBV11-2; abundance: NA; d_gene: TRBD1; CDR3aa: ASRAGTGGIKAKNIQY
j_gene: TRBJ2-1; v_gene: TRBV14; abundance: NA; d_gene: TRBD1; CDR3aa: ASSQDSWDRGLHEQF
j_gene: TRBJ1-5; v_gene: TRBV5-4; abundance: NA; d_gene: NA; CDR3aa: ASSPGLDSNQPQH
j_gene: TRBJ1-2; v_gene: TRBV5-5; abundance: NA; d_gene: TRBD1; CDR3aa: ASSGQDYGYT
j_gene: TRBJ1-4; v_gene: TRBV29-1; abundance: few; d_gene: NA; CDR3aa: SVGGQIGEKLF
j_gene: TRBJ2-6; v_gene: TRBV10-3; abundance: NA; d_gene: NA; CDR3aa: AISDSLSGANVLT
j_gene: TRBJ2-2; v_gene: TRBV10-3; abundance: NA; d_gene: TRBD1; CDR3aa: ASNTGDTGELF
j_gene: TRBJ2-1; v_gene: TRBV4-3; abundance: NA; d_gene: TRBD2; CDR3aa: ASSPSGTSNEQF
j_gene: TRBJ1-4; v_gene: TRBV7-2; abundance: NA; d_gene: TRBD1; CDR3aa: ASSLARGQSEKLF
j_gene: TRBJ1-1; v_gene: TRBV10-3; abundance: once; d_gene: NA; CDR3aa: AISGGGIEAF
j_gene: TRBJ1-2; v_gene: TRBV7-9; abundance: NA; d_gene: TRBD1; CDR3aa: ASSPDSTGFGYT
j_gene: TRBJ2-3; v_gene: TRBV2; abundance: NA; d_gene: NA; CDR3aa: ASSPSRRGTDTQY
j_gene: TRBJ2-7; v_gene: TRBV19; abundance: NA; d_gene: TRBD1; CDR3aa: ASSIRTGEQY
j_gene: TRBJ2-7; v_gene: TRBV11-2; abundance: NA; d_gene: NA; CDR3aa: ASSPWGQATYEQY
j_gene: TRBJ1-2; v_gene: TRBV6-5; abundance: NA; d_gene: TRBD1; CDR3aa: ASSYGGQGGLYGYT
j_gene: TRBJ1-1; v_gene: TRBV2; abundance: NA; d_gene: NA; CDR3aa: ASTGNTEAF
j_gene: TRBJ2-5; v_gene: TRBV5-1; abundance: once; d_gene: TRBD2; CDR3aa: ASSSGRGLGETQY